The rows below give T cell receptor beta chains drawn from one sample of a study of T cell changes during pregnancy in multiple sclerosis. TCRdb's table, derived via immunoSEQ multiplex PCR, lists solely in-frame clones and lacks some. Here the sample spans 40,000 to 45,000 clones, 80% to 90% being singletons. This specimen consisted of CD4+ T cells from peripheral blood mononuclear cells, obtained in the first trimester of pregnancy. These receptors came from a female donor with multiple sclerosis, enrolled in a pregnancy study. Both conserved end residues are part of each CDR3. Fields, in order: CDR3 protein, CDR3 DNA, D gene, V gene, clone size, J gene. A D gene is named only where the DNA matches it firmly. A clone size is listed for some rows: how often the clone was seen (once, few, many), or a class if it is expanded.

CASSPEGLAGGDTQYF | TGTGCCAGCTCACCGGAGGGACTAGCGGGAGGAGATACGCAGTATTTT | TRBD2 | TRBV18 | once | TRBJ2-3
CASSLTGGLPGGETQYF | TGTGCCAGCAGCTTAACGGGAGGGCTCCCCGGAGGGGAGACCCAGTACTTC | TRBD2 | TRBV7-6 | once | TRBJ2-5
CASSVRQGTVEQYF | TGTGCCAGCAGTGTACGGCAGGGTACGGTCGAGCAGTACTTC | NA | TRBV6-1 | few | TRBJ2-7
CACILSGNTIYF | TGTGCCTGCATACTCTCTGGAAACACCATATATTTT | NA | TRBV30 | NA | TRBJ1-3
CASSEEGRETQYF | TGTGCCAGCAGTGAAGAGGGTCGGGAGACCCAGTACTTC | NA | TRBV6-5 | once | TRBJ2-5
CAWSGLAQETQYF | TGTGCCTGGAGTGGACTAGCGCAAGAGACCCAGTACTTC | TRBD2 | TRBV30 | NA | TRBJ2-5
CASFQGQHSNQPQHF | TGTGCCAGCTTCCAAGGACAGCATAGCAATCAGCCCCAGCATTTT | NA | TRBV9 | NA | TRBJ1-5
CASSARTSAQETQYF | TGTGCCAGCAGCGCGCGGACTAGCGCTCAAGAGACCCAGTACTTC | TRBD2 | TRBV5-4 | NA | TRBJ2-5
CASRLDRRKGYTF | TGTGCCAGCAGACTAGACAGGCGAAAAGGCTACACCTTC | NA | TRBV7-6 | NA | TRBJ1-2
CASSSGQDSYEQYF | TGTGCCAGCAGCTCCGGACAGGACTCCTACGAGCAGTACTTC | TRBD1 | TRBV5-4 | NA | TRBJ2-7
CSVREQETSYEQYF | TGCAGCGTCCGCGAACAGGAGACCTCCTACGAGCAGTACTTC | NA | TRBV29-1 | NA | TRBJ2-7
CASSISGHLYEQYF | TGTGCCAGTAGTATATCGGGACACCTATACGAGCAGTACTTC | NA | TRBV19 | NA | TRBJ2-7
CASSLKAGGSLNEQFF | TGTGCCAGCAGCTTGAAAGCGGGAGGCTCTCTCAATGAGCAGTTCTTC | TRBD2 | TRBV5-4 | once | TRBJ2-1
CASTHSVWGQSEQYF | TGTGCCAGCACACACAGTGTTTGGGGACAATCGGAGCAGTACTTC | NA | TRBV25-1 | NA | TRBJ2-5
CASSFNTNTGELFF | TGTGCCAGCAGCTTTAACACCAACACCGGGGAGCTGTTTTTT | NA | TRBV7-3 | NA | TRBJ2-2
CASSRRPQETQYF | TGTGCCAGCAGCCGCAGGCCCCAAGAGACCCAGTACTTC | NA | TRBV2 | NA | TRBJ2-5
CASGLARARSEGYEQYF | TGTGCTAGTGGTTTGGCCCGAGCGAGATCGGAAGGCTACGAGCAGTACTTC | NA | TRBV12-5 | NA | TRBJ2-7
CASSRGSLYNEQFF | TGTGCCAGTAGTCGAGGTTCTCTATACAATGAGCAGTTCTTC | NA | TRBV19 | NA | TRBJ2-1
CASSPPGQQAGELFF | TGTGCCAGCTCACCACCGGGACAACAAGCCGGGGAGCTGTTTTTT | NA | TRBV18 | NA | TRBJ2-2
CAWSTSSGNTIYF | TGTGCCTGGAGTACGAGCTCTGGAAACACCATATATTTT | NA | TRBV30 | NA | TRBJ1-3
CASTRGVAGGTGELFF | TGCGCCAGCACCCGAGGGGTAGCGGGGGGCACCGGGGAGCTGTTTTTT | TRBD2 | TRBV5-1 | NA | TRBJ2-2
CASSPPEAGSSYGYTF | TGTGCCAGCTCACCACCTGAGGCGGGAAGCTCGTATGGCTACACCTTC | NA | TRBV18 | NA | TRBJ1-2
CASRKQGLEAFF | TGCGCCAGCAGAAAACAGGGGTTAGAGGCTTTCTTT | TRBD1 | TRBV5-1 | NA | TRBJ1-1
CASSFRTSGAPLEQFF | TGCGCCAGCAGCTTTCGGACTAGCGGGGCCCCTTTGGAGCAGTTCTTC | TRBD2 | TRBV5-1 | NA | TRBJ2-1